The 21 T cell receptor beta chains in this list originate from one sample, sequenced in a study of human T cells and chemical hapten exposure. Described time point: pre-sensitization, week 0. Treatment noted: therapeutic diphenylcyclopropenone sensitization with weekly scalp DPC. TCRdb reanalysed the RACE reads using MiXCR and keeps one entry per CDR3 protein. The table has 200,000 to 300,000 distinct CDR3 sequences, 7.5% to 10% seen once. The specimen comprised whole blood, sampled in connection with sensitization to the hapten diphenylcyclopropenone (DPC). Receptors were obtained from a woman aged 40 to 50 with alopecia areata. Some clones in this sample may be carry-over from other donors' samples.

This clonotype was seen only a few times. The chain is built from TRBV3-1 and TRBJ2-2; D is possibly TRBD2 (6 bases). The CDR3 extends over 16 amino acids. Germline-derived CDR1 and CDR2 are LGHDT and YNNKEL (reference sequence). Trimming took 3 bases from V and 5 from J, leaving 16 bases between them. CDR3 sequence: CASSHRQGGRTGELFF. DNA of the CDR3: TGTGCCAGCAGCCACCGGCAGGGAGGAAGGACCGGGGAGCTGTTTTTT. The whole variable domain, filled in from reference TRBV3-1 and TRBJ2-2, reads DTAVSQTPKYLVTQMGNDKSIKCEQNLGHDTMYWYKQDSKKFLKIMFSYNNKELIINETVPNRFSPKSPDKAHLNLHINSLELGDSAVYFCASSHRQGGRTGELFFGEGSRLTVL.

The table lists this clonotype with a few counts. The chain uses TRBV20-1 and TRBJ2-1; D is uncertain. The CDR3 contains 13 residues. The V gene lost 0 bases and the J gene lost 4 bases, with 7 bases spanning the gap. Germline V gene data show CDR1 as DFQATT and CDR2 as SNEGSKA (reference sequence). The CDR3 DNA reads as TGCAGTGCTAGAGATGCACGTTACAATGAGCAGTTCTTC. Translating gives CSARDARYNEQFF.

The chain employs TRBV6-2 or TRBV6-3 and TRBJ1-5, with D perhaps matching TRBD1 (5 bases). V was cut by 5 bases and J by 4 bases, with 12 bases left in between. Germline V gives CDR1 MNHEY, CDR2 SVGEGT. This CDR3 contains 14 residues. CDR3 DNA sequence: TGTGCCAGCAGTCACGGGACGCTTAATCAGCCCCAGCATTTT. Translating it yields CASSHGTLNQPQHF.

The table lists this clonotype with a few counts. V is TRBV5-1 and J is TRBJ2-7; 9 bases line up with TRBD2. The CDR3 extends over 15 amino acids. V gave up 0 bases and J gave up 6 bases; unmatched junction bases: 7. CDR1 SGHRS and CDR2 YFSETQ come from the germline V gene. CDR3 nucleotide sequence: TGCGCCAGCAGCTTGGAACTAGCGGGTCCCTCCGAGCAGTACTTC. Translating it yields CASSLELAGPSEQYF.

This chain uses TRBV30 with TRBJ2-7; perhaps TRBD1 as D (5 bases). Per the germline V gene, CDR1 is GTSNPN and CDR2 is SVGIG (reference sequence). V lost 0 bases to trimming and J lost 2 bases, with 14 bases between them. CDR3 length: 15 amino acids. The CDR3 region is CAWSVVGRVPYEQYF. The DNA of the CDR3 is TGTGCCTGGAGTGTAGTAGGCAGGGTCCCCTACGAGCAGTACTTC.

In this sample, this clonotype turned up many times. V is TRBV20-1 and J is TRBJ1-1; D call uncertain. Germline V gene sequence: CDR1 DFQATT, CDR2 SNEGSKA (reference sequence). The V gene lost 7 bases and the J gene lost 8 bases, with 20 bases spanning the gap. This CDR3 is 13 amino acids long. This chain's CDR3 is CSVPGREAVEAFF. The CDR3 nucleotides read TGCAGTGTCCCGGGCCGGGAAGCCGTCGAAGCTTTCTTT.

This clonotype has just a few counts. The chain couples TRBV29-1 to TRBJ2-1; the D is unclear. The CDR3 is made up of 11 amino acids. Between the trimmed V and J ends, which lost 4 bases and 5 bases, there was a span of 6 bases. The germline gives CDR1 SQVTM, CDR2 ANQGSEA. The CDR3 loop reads CSVVSHNEQFF. The DNA of the CDR3 is TGCAGCGTTGTAAGTCACAATGAGCAGTTCTTC.

This clonotype was found many times. V and J are TRBV29-1 and TRBJ1-4; D perhaps matches TRBD1 (5 bases). Germline-derived CDR1 and CDR2 are SQVTM and ANQGSEA. This CDR3 spans 13 amino acids. Trimming stripped 1 base from V and 3 bases from J, with 6 bases between. CDR3 region: CSVEAGANEKLFF. The DNA of the CDR3 is TGCAGCGTTGAAGCGGGGGCTAATGAAAAACTGTTTTTT.

The rearrangement uses TRBV3-1 and TRBJ2-5, with 8 bases that match TRBD2. V shed 4 bases, J shed 1 base, and the junction held 5 bases outside the gene matches. The CDR3 runs 15 residues. Germline V gene lookup returns CDR1 LGHDT and CDR2 YNNKEL (reference sequence). The CDR3: CASSPSGPRQETQYF. The CDR3 nucleotides are TGTGCCAGCAGCCCTAGCGGGCCCCGCCAAGAGACCCAGTACTTC.

This clonotype was counted many times. The chain employs TRBV10-3 and TRBJ2-1; D might be TRBD1 or TRBD2, each matching 6 bases. The CDR3 is 15 amino acids. The ends were cut back, 4 bases at V and 6 bases at J, with 16 bases in the middle. Looked up from germline, CDR1 is ENHRY and CDR2 is SYGVKD. Written as DNA, the CDR3 is TGTGCCATCAGTGTCGGTGTAGGGGGGTCCAATGAGCAGTTCTTC. It is translated as CAISVGVGGSNEQFF.

This clonotype was seen more than once but under ten times. The chain has TRBV9 and TRBJ2-1; perhaps TRBD2 as D (6 bases). Looked up from germline, CDR1 is SGDLS and CDR2 is YYNGEE. The CDR3 is 16 residues long. The V end lost 4 bases, the J end lost 6 bases, and 20 bases lay between the germline ends. CDR3 sequence: CASSPPGDRYGNEQFF. The CDR3 bases are TGTGCCAGCAGCCCTCCGGGGGACCGCTACGGCAATGAGCAGTTCTTC.

This clonotype has just a few counts. The rearrangement joins TRBV5-1 to TRBJ2-1, with D perhaps given as TRBD1 or TRBD2 (7 bases each). The CDR3 has 15 residues. The germline CDR1 and CDR2 sequences are SGHRS and YFSETQ. Trimming took off 3 bases at V and 8 bases at J, with 18 bases between the two ends. CDR3 nucleotides: TGCGCCAGCAGCTCCCTGGGAGGGGGCAACGATGAGCAGTTCTTC. Translation: CASSSLGGGNDEQFF.

This clonotype was detected only a few times. CDR3 residues: CATSDIGTGRNEQFF. In DNA form, the CDR3 reads TGTGCCACCAGTGATATAGGGACAGGGAGAAATGAGCAGTTCTTC. The chain is built from TRBV24-1 and TRBJ2-1, with 9 nucleotides matching TRBD1. CDR1 is KGHDR and CDR2 is SFDVKD in the germline V gene. This CDR3 contains 15 residues. The V gene end was trimmed by 3 bases and the J gene end by 7 bases; junction bases not matched to a gene: 6.

On this clonotype: The CDR3 does not close with the conserved phenylalanine or tryptophan, likely indicating a read error. V usage is TRBV20-1 and J usage is TRBJ2-7, with D uncertain. The CDR3 has 12 residues. CDR1 is DFQATT, CDR2 SNEGSKA, per germline (reference sequence). Trimming took 2 bases from V and 1 from J, leaving 6 bases between them. Here the CDR3 reads CSARLDSYEQYS. As DNA, the CDR3 is TGCAGTGCTAGATTGGATTCCTACGAGCAGTACTCC.

This chain uses TRBV21-1 with TRBJ1-4; the table assigns TRBD1, which was not confirmed against the DNA. TRBV21-1 is marked as a pseudogene. CDR3 length equals 18 residues. The CDR3 spells CASSKEKQGAATNEKLFF. CDR3 in DNA: TGTGCCAGCAGCAAAGAAAAACAGGGGGCGGCAACTAATGAAAAACTGTTTTTT.

The chain links TRBV4-1 to TRBJ1-1; a weak D match, TRBD1 (6 bases). Germline-derived CDR1 and CDR2 are MGHRA and YSYEKL. The CDR3 is 14 residues long. Trimming cost V 1 base and J 1 base, with 7 bases left between them. Here the CDR3 reads CASSQATGNTEAFF. CDR3 nucleotide sequence: TGCGCCAGCAGCCAAGCGACAGGGAACACTGAAGCTTTCTTT.

This clonotype was counted a few times. This chain uses TRBV25-1 with TRBJ1-6; tentative D call: TRBD1 (6 bases). The germline V and J ends were trimmed by 1 base and 9 bases, with 13 bases remaining between them. CDR3 size: 15 residues. Germline V CDR1 and CDR2: MGHDK, SYGVNS. CDR3 region: CASSEFRGSSSPLHF. In DNA, the CDR3 is TGTGCCAGCAGTGAATTCAGGGGTTCGAGTTCACCCCTCCACTTT. The variable domain in full, completed from reference TRBV25-1 and TRBJ1-6, reads EADIYQTPRYLVIGTGKKITLECSQTMGHDKMYWYQQDPGMELHLIHYSYGVNSTEKGDLSSESTVSRIRTEHFPLTLESARPSHTSQYLCASSEFRGSSSPLHFGNGTRLTVT.

This clonotype has ten or more counts. The chain has TRBV28 and TRBJ2-7, with 10 nucleotides matching TRBD2. The V gene's germline CDR1 is MDHEN and CDR2 SYDVKM. CDR3 length equals 14 residues. The V segment lost 6 bases and the J segment 2 bases; nucleotides outside the gene matches: 4. The CDR3 DNA follows: TGTGCCAGCAGAGAGCTAGCGGGAGCCTACGAGCAGTACTTC. It encodes CASRELAGAYEQYF.

V gene TRBV20-1 combines with J gene TRBJ1-1; TRBD1 agrees at 8 bases. CDR1 and CDR2 (germline): DFQATT, SNEGSKA (reference sequence). The CDR3 runs to 14 residues. V shed 3 bases, J shed 4 bases, and the junction held 7 bases outside the gene matches. The CDR3 is CSARETGAVTEAFF. The CDR3 bases are TGCAGTGCTAGGGAGACAGGGGCAGTCACTGAAGCTTTCTTT.

The V call is TRBV11-2, the J call TRBJ1-1; D gene ambiguous. CDR1 is SGHAT and CDR2 is FQNNGV in the germline V gene. The V and J ends lost 3 bases and 1 base respectively, with 9 bases between them. The CDR3 runs to 14 residues. CDR3 in DNA: TGTGCCAGCAGCTTCGGACGGACGAACACTGAAGCTTTCTTT. Protein sequence: CASSFGRTNTEAFF.

In the case of this clonotype: At one boundary the junction diverges from the germline segment, which might be a read error. The chain recombines TRBV9 with TRBJ2-5; 8 nucleotides agree with TRBD1. Germline CDR1 is SGDLS and CDR2 is YYNGEE. The CDR3 covers 15 residues. For the CDR3, the DNA is TGTGCCAGCAGCACACAGGGGGAAATCAGAGAGGCCCAGTACTTC. This translates into CASSTQGEIREAQYF.